The 27 T cell receptor beta chains in this list originate from one sample, sequenced in a study of OX40 agonist ivuxolimab in advanced cancers. Sequenced by immunoSEQ multiplex PCR; TCRdb stores in-frame clones only, minus some. The sample consists of roughly 66,000 clones, about 80% of them appearing once. Sequenced material: CD4+ or CD8+ T cells sorted from blood, taken in a trial of the OX40 agonist ivuxolimab. These receptors were collected from an adult with an advanced solid tumor such as melanoma, head and neck, liver or kidney cancer.

CDR3 region: CASSEALLGAGQGRGYTF. CDR3 nucleotide sequence: TGTGCCAGCAGTGAAGCGCTTCTGGGGGCCGGACAGGGGAGAGGCTACACCTTC. The chain is built from TRBV2 and TRBJ1-2; 9 positions match TRBD1. CDR1 and CDR2 (germline): SNHLY, FYNNEI. The CDR3 is 18 amino acids. The junction had 16 bases not matched to a gene; V was cut back by 0 bases and J by 8 bases.

The genes are TRBV4-1 and TRBJ1-4; TRBD1 matches 9 bases. Germline CDR1 and CDR2: MGHRA and YSYEKL. This CDR3 is built from 16 residues. V lost 2 bases to trimming and J lost 4 bases; unmatched junction nucleotides: 5. The CDR3 loop is CASSQLWTGDNEKLFF. The CDR3 bases are TGCGCCAGCAGCCAACTGTGGACAGGGGATAATGAAAAACTGTTTTTT.

V usage is TRBV12-5 and J usage is TRBJ2-7, with D perhaps TRBD1 (6 bases). The germline V and J ends were trimmed by 0 bases and 11 bases, with 20 bases remaining between them. This CDR3 spans 15 amino acids. CDR1 and CDR2 (germline): LGHNT, FRNRAP. CDR3 residues: CASGLVLTPWDTEYF. CDR3 coding DNA: TGTGCTAGTGGTTTGGTACTGACCCCATGGGACACGGAGTACTTC. Full variable domain (missing parts from reference TRBV12-5 and TRBJ2-7): DARVTQTPRHKVTEMGQEVTMRCQPILGHNTVFWYRQTMMQGLELLAYFRNRAPLDDSGMPKDRFSAEMPDATLATLKIQPSEPRDSAVYFCASGLVLTPWDTEYFGPGTRLTVT.

The V call is TRBV7-2, the J call TRBJ1-3; D might be TRBD1 (6 bases). V was cut by 3 bases and J by 4 bases, with 13 bases left in between. The CDR3 consists of 15 residues. CDR1 and CDR2 (germline): SGHTA, FQGNSA. CDR3 sequence (DNA): TGTGCCAGCAGCTTCCCCAGGGGTACAGGAAACACCATATATTTT. Its protein product is CASSFPRGTGNTIYF.

J is TRBJ2-5 and V is TRBV2; D is unclear. V was clipped by 3 bases and J by 1 base, with 9 bases between them. This CDR3 contains 14 residues. Germline V gene lookup returns CDR1 SNHLY and CDR2 FYNNEI. For the CDR3, the DNA is TGTGCCAGCAGTGAGAGACGGATCCAAGAGACCCAGTACTTC. This encodes CASSERRIQETQYF.

The chain links TRBV13 to TRBJ1-3; D is unresolved. Germline V lookup: CDR1 PRHDT, CDR2 FYEKMQ (reference sequence). CDR3 length: 15 amino acids. V lost 4 bases and J lost 4, with 14 bases in between. The CDR3 sequence: CASSSSPEGGNTIYF. The CDR3 DNA follows: TGTGCCAGCAGCTCCTCCCCCGAGGGAGGAAACACCATATATTTT. The complete variable domain, with remaining parts taken from reference TRBV13 and TRBJ1-3, reads AAGVIQSPRHLIKEKRETATLKCYPIPRHDTVYWYQQGPGQDPQFLISFYEKMQSDKGSIPDRFSAQQFSDYHSELNMSSLELGDSALYFCASSSSPEGGNTIYFGEGSWLTVV.

The chain links TRBV5-1 to TRBJ2-3; D is ambiguous. CDR1 is SGHRS, CDR2 YFSETQ, per germline. Trimming took 2 bases from V and 0 from J, leaving 10 bases between them. The CDR3 runs 15 residues. The chain's CDR3 is CASSFTPTSTDTQYF. The DNA for the CDR3 is TGCGCCAGCAGCTTCACACCGACTAGCACAGATACGCAGTATTTT.

The table lists this clone with many counts. The rearrangement uses TRBV2 and TRBJ1-1; D gene uncertain. This CDR3 has 13 residues. Germline CDR1 reads SNHLY; CDR2 reads FYNNEI. Trimming took 5 bases from V and 2 from J, leaving 9 bases between them. The CDR3 bases are TGTGCCAGCAGTCAAGATGGCAACACTGAAGCTTTCTTT. Amino acid sequence: CASSQDGNTEAFF.

The chain links TRBV30 to TRBJ2-1, with 8 bases fitting TRBD2. The ends lost 0 bases at V and 8 bases at J; junction bases unmatched: 12. CDR1 is GTSNPN and CDR2 is SVGIG in the germline V gene (reference sequence). The CDR3 runs 16 residues. CDR3: CAWSVRDSGARDEQFF. For the CDR3, the DNA is TGTGCCTGGAGTGTACGGGATAGCGGGGCCAGAGATGAGCAGTTCTTC.

This rearrangement joins TRBV7-2 to TRBJ2-3; tentatively, D is TRBD2 (5 bases). Germline V gene lookup returns CDR1 SGHTA and CDR2 FQGNSA. CDR3 length: 17 residues. The ends were cut back, 2 bases at V and 6 bases at J, with 21 bases in the middle. The CDR3 DNA reads as TGTGCCAGCAGCTTACAGCCTGTCGGACTCCAACCGGATACGCAGTATTTT. Its protein is CASSLQPVGLQPDTQYF.

This clone was found a few times. V is TRBV4-1 and J is TRBJ1-3, with 7 positions matching TRBD1. There are 17 residues in the CDR3. Germline-derived CDR1 and CDR2 are MGHRA and YSYEKL. V lost 0 bases, J lost 1 base, and 6 bases stayed unmatched. Written as DNA, the CDR3 is TGCGCCAGCAGCCAAGAACCCGGCAGGGGGTCTGGAAACACCATATATTTT. Translating gives CASSQEPGRGSGNTIYF.

This chain uses TRBV5-1 with TRBJ1-1; no clear D. Per the germline V gene, CDR1 is SGHRS and CDR2 is YFSETQ. The CDR3 loop spans 15 amino acids. The V gene lost 4 bases and the J gene lost 1 base, with 14 bases spanning the gap. CDR3 loop: CASSNLGVGNTEAFF. The CDR3 nucleotides are TGCGCCAGCAGCAATCTCGGGGTGGGGAACACTGAAGCTTTCTTT.

V gene TRBV6-1 combines with J gene TRBJ1-2, with 7 bases identical to TRBD1. The V segment lost 9 bases and the J segment 8 bases; nucleotides outside the gene matches: 9. The CDR3 is made up of 12 amino acids. CDR1 is MNHNS and CDR2 is SASEGT in the germline V gene. CDR3 loop: CASGRTGRGYTF. CDR3 coding DNA: TGTGCCAGTGGGAGGACAGGAAGAGGCTACACCTTC.

The gene calls are TRBV5-4 and TRBJ1-6; 7 bases are a match to TRBD1. The V segment lost 4 bases and the J segment 3 bases; nucleotides outside the gene matches: 4. From germline, CDR1 is SGHNT and CDR2 YYREEE (reference sequence). The CDR3 runs 15 residues. The CDR3 sequence is CASSKGQNYNSPLHF. Written as DNA, the CDR3 is TGTGCCAGCAGCAAGGGACAGAACTATAATTCACCCCTCCACTTT.

CDR3 nucleotides: TGTGCCAGCAGCTCAACCGTAGGCGACGAGCAGTACTTC. This sequence encodes CASSSTVGDEQYF. The chain joins TRBV11-3 to TRBJ2-7; D ambiguous. This CDR3 region has 13 residues. Trimming stripped 4 bases from V and 5 bases from J, with 12 bases between. Germline assignment: CDR1 SGHNT and CDR2 YENEEA.

This sequence joins TRBV2 and TRBJ2-3; D unresolved. The V end lost 3 bases, the J end lost 7 bases, and 8 bases lay between the germline ends. This CDR3 comprises 12 residues. Germline lookup yields CDR1 SNHLY and CDR2 FYNNEI. CDR3 sequence: CASSDVRHTQYF. CDR3 coding DNA: TGTGCCAGCAGTGACGTGAGACATACGCAGTATTTT.

The V and J genes are TRBV19 and TRBJ2-2; no definite D call. The CDR3 is 15 amino acids. The germline V and J ends were trimmed by 3 bases and 4 bases, with 12 bases remaining between them. CDR1 and CDR2 from the germline V gene are LNHDA and SQIVND (reference sequence). CDR3 in amino acids: CASSIGTQRTGELFF. DNA for the CDR3: TGTGCCAGTAGTATTGGTACCCAGCGCACCGGGGAGCTGTTTTTT. Complete variable domain (other parts from reference TRBV19 and TRBJ2-2): DGGITQSPKYLFRKEGQNVTLSCEQNLNHDAMYWYRQDPGQGLRLIYYSQIVNDFQKGDIAEGYSVSREKKESFPLTVTSAQKNPTAFYLCASSIGTQRTGELFFGEGSRLTVL.

This sequence joins TRBV29-1 and TRBJ1-2; 7 nucleotides match TRBD1. Germline V lookup: CDR1 SQVTM, CDR2 ANQGSEA. J gave up 5 bases and V 3 bases, and 6 bases lay outside the gene matches. The CDR3 extends over 13 amino acids. The CDR3 region is CSVDRGTAYGYTF. CDR3 bases: TGCAGCGTTGATAGAGGGACAGCATATGGCTACACCTTC.

The chain carries TRBV7-3 and TRBJ2-6; 7 bases fit TRBD1. Germline V CDR1 and CDR2: SGHTA, FQGTGA. The CDR3 runs 19 residues. The V segment lost 5 bases and the J segment 2 bases; nucleotides outside the gene matches: 15. The CDR3 DNA reads TGTGCCAGCAGCCCCGGACAGGCGAACCTCCGGACTGGGGCCAACGTCCTGACTTTC. This sequence encodes CASSPGQANLRTGANVLTF.

The rearrangement joins TRBV7-2 to TRBJ2-7, with 10 bases identical to TRBD2. With 5 bases clipped from V and 2 bases from J, the junction kept 6 bases outside the gene matches. The CDR3 is made up of 15 amino acids. Germline V lookup: CDR1 SGHTA, CDR2 FQGNSA. The CDR3 spells CASSPGLATTYEQYF. The DNA for the CDR3 is TGTGCCAGCAGCCCGGGACTAGCGACCACCTACGAGCAGTACTTC.

The chain links TRBV7-6 to TRBJ2-2; TRBD2 matches 8 bases. CDR3 length equals 16 residues. The V gene's germline CDR1 is SGHVS and CDR2 FNYEAQ. The junction had 5 bases not matched to a gene; V was cut back by 1 base and J by 4 bases. The CDR3 DNA reads as TGTGCCAGCAGCTTAGAAGGCGGGGGGCCCACCGGGGAGCTGTTTTTT. This gives the protein CASSLEGGGPTGELFF.

The V and J genes are TRBV7-2 and TRBJ2-7, with 7 bases lining up with TRBD1. This CDR3 is built from 16 residues. J was trimmed by 0 bases and V by 4 bases; bases with no gene match: 9. Per germline, CDR1 SGHTA and CDR2 FQGNSA. This CDR3 reads CASSSMDRQGSYEQYF. The DNA for the CDR3 is TGTGCCAGCAGCTCCATGGACAGGCAGGGCTCCTACGAGCAGTACTTC.

This sequence joins TRBV4-1 and TRBJ2-6; D tentatively reads TRBD1 or TRBD2 (5 bases each). The CDR3 totals 16 residues. Trimming left V 2 bases short and J 4 bases short, with 12 bases between. Germline V CDR1 and CDR2: MGHRA, YSYEKL. The CDR3 DNA reads TGCGCCAGCAGCCAACCCAGGGAGTTGGGGGCCAACGTCCTGACTTTC. As protein: CASSQPRELGANVLTF.

The chain recombines TRBV11-3 with TRBJ1-4; no firm D call. The CDR3 extends over 16 amino acids. Germline loops: CDR1 SGHNT, CDR2 YENEEA. Trimming pared 4 bases from V and 3 bases from J, leaving 15 bases between. The DNA of the CDR3 is TGTGCCAGCAGCTATCGCCCGCGGGTGGCTAATGAAAAACTGTTTTTT. The encoded protein is CASSYRPRVANEKLFF.

The V gene is TRBV6-1, the J gene TRBJ2-4; D is tentatively TRBD1 or TRBD2 (5 bases each). Germline CDR1 MNHNS, CDR2 SASEGT. This CDR3 has 17 amino acids. Trimming shortened V by 2 bases and J by 3 bases, and 17 bases separated the two germline ends. CDR3 in DNA: TGTGCCAGCAGTGAAATAATAAGAGGGGCTGGCAAAAACATTCAGTACTTC. Its protein product is CASSEIIRGAGKNIQYF.

The V call is TRBV30, the J call TRBJ2-6; D might be TRBD1 (6 bases). The CDR3 runs to 16 residues. Germline CDR1 reads GTSNPN; CDR2 reads SVGIG (reference sequence). V gave up 3 bases and J gave up 0 bases, with 12 bases separating them. CDR3 in amino acids: CAWRPTGNSGANVLTF. CDR3 sequence (DNA): TGTGCCTGGAGACCAACAGGGAACTCTGGGGCCAACGTCCTGACTTTC.

This clone appeared a single time. The chain has TRBV28 and TRBJ1-2; perhaps TRBD1 as D (5 bases). The CDR3 has 17 amino acids. CDR1 is MDHEN, CDR2 SYDVKM, per germline. V lost 2 bases and J 0 bases, leaving 16 bases between the germline ends. DNA for the CDR3: TGTGCCAGCAGTTTAAAGTTCTGGGAGGGGACTAACTATGGCTACACCTTC. Translation gives CASSLKFWEGTNYGYTF.